This is a list of T cell receptor beta chains from one sample in a study of T cell repertoires in cytomegalovirus infection. MiXCR, run by TCRdb on the reads, gives a single entry per CDR3 protein. Here the sample spans 380,000 or so distinct CDR3 sequences, roughly a third being singletons. These receptors have no identified antigens. This specimen was cultured PBMCs, taken from culture after CMV antigen stimulation. All receptors derive from a human donor in good health (CMV status not recorded). Some clones in this sample may be carry-over from other donors' samples. Both conserved end residues are part of each CDR3. D genes are given only for firm matches. Some rows have no size entry. The others give once, few or many, or a class for an expanded clone.

len,j_gene,v_gene,abundance,d_gene,CDR3nt,CDR3aa
14,TRBJ1-1,TRBV19,few,TRBD1,TGTGCCAGTAGTTTCGGGACAGGGAGGACTGAAGCTTTCTTT,CASSFGTGRTEAFF
14,TRBJ2-7,TRBV7-2,many,TRBD1,TGTGCCAGCAGGAGCCGGACAGGGCCCTACGAGCAGTACTTC,CASRSRTGPYEQYF
18,TRBJ2-5,TRBV19,few,TRBD1,TGTGCCAGTGACATACCGGGACAGCGCAGCCCGTACCAAGAGACCCAGTACTTC,CASDIPGQRSPYQETQYF
16,TRBJ1-1,TRBV19,-,-,TGTGCCAGTAGTGTCAATGGACCGCCTCTGAACACTGAAGCTTTCTTT,CASSVNGPPLNTEAFF
16,TRBJ2-3,TRBV12-3/TRBV12-4,few,-,TGTGCCAGCAGTGCGCAGTGGAGGGAGGGCACAGATACGCAGTATTTT,CASSAQWREGTDTQYF
15,TRBJ2-5,TRBV6-6,few,TRBD1,TGTGCCAGCCGAGAAGGGGACAGAAGCCAAGAGACCCAGTACTTC,CASREGDRSQETQYF
15,TRBJ1-5,TRBV28,-,-,TGTGCCAGCAGTGACCGAGAGCCGCCTGTTCGGCCCCAGCATTTT,CASSDREPPVRPQHF
16,TRBJ2-5,TRBV7-9,-,TRBD2,TGTGCCAGCAGCACAGGACTAGCGGGAGTCGGAGAGACCCAGTACTTC,CASSTGLAGVGETQYF
15,TRBJ2-1,TRBV6-5,-,TRBD2,TGTGCCAGCAGTCCGCGACTAGCATCCTACAATGAGCAGTTCTTC,CASSPRLASYNEQFF
14,TRBJ2-5,TRBV7-2,-,-,TGTGCCAGCAGCCCCTGGCGGAGACAAGAGACCCAGTACTTC,CASSPWRRQETQYF
14,TRBJ2-5,TRBV12-3/TRBV12-4,-,TRBD1,TGTGCCAGCACTACCGGGACAGGGACGAAGACCCAGTACTTC,CASTTGTGTKTQYF
15,TRBJ2-7,TRBV6-2/TRBV6-3,once,-,TGTGCCAGCAGTTACCCGGGGGCGCGATACTACGAGCAGTACTTC,CASSYPGARYYEQYF
19,TRBJ2-1,TRBV4-3,-,TRBD2,TGCGCCAGCAGCCTCCTCCCCTCAAGGCGAGCGGGAGGGGACAATGAGCAGTTCTTC,CASSLLPSRRAGGDNEQFF
15,TRBJ2-7,TRBV12-3/TRBV12-4,few,TRBD1,TGTGCCAGCAGCTCCATGGGGACAGTGACCGGGGAGCAGTACTTC,CASSSMGTVTGEQYF
14,TRBJ1-2,TRBV7-2,-,-,TGTGCCAGCAGCCTAAATACAGGAAACTATGGCTACACCTTC,CASSLNTGNYGYTF
19,TRBJ2-1,TRBV7-2,-,TRBD2,TGTGCCAGCAGCCCTGCCCCAGCTAGCGGAGCGGAGTCCTACAATGAGCAGTTCTTC,CASSPAPASGAESYNEQFF
14,TRBJ2-5,TRBV7-9,many,-,TGTGCCAGCAGCTTTCCGACGGCACAAGAGACCCAGTACTTC,CASSFPTAQETQYF
16,TRBJ1-5,TRBV4-3,few,TRBD1,TGCGCCAGCAGCCAAGATTACAGGGGTTATCATCAGCCCCAGCATTTT,CASSQDYRGYHQPQHF
16,TRBJ2-2,TRBV12-3/TRBV12-4,few,-,TGTGCCAGCAGTTTCTCAGGGCAAGTAAGCACCGGGGAGCTGTTTTTT,CASSFSGQVSTGELFF
14,TRBJ1-1,TRBV7-2,many,-,TGTGCCAGCAGATATTACAGTTTGAACACTGAAGCTTTCTTT,CASRYYSLNTEAFF
17,TRBJ2-7,TRBV28,-,TRBD2,TGTGCCAGCAGTTTACATCATCCCGGGACTAGCGGGAGCGAGCAGTACTTC,CASSLHHPGTSGSEQYF
15,TRBJ1-6,TRBV19,-,-,TGTGCCAGTAGAAGTCTGGTGCCGTATAATTCACCCCTCCACTTT,CASRSLVPYNSPLHF
15,TRBJ1-6,TRBV27,-,-,TGTGCCAGTAGTGGACAGCTCTCCTATAATTCACCCCTCCACTTT,CASSGQLSYNSPLHF
18,TRBJ2-3,TRBV9,-,TRBD2,TGTGCCAGCAGCGGGGGACTAGCGGGAGGACTTCCCACAGATACGCAGTATTTT,CASSGGLAGGLPTDTQYF
12,TRBJ2-5,TRBV7-2,-,-,TGTGCCAGCAGCTTAAATTTCGAGACCCAGTACTTC,CASSLNFETQYF
18,TRBJ2-6,TRBV7-2,many,-,TGTGCCAGCAGCCCCAGCGTGACTGCGTACTCTGGGGCCAACGTCCTGACTTTC,CASSPSVTAYSGANVLTF
15,TRBJ2-6,TRBV2,many,-,TGTGCCAGCAGTCCGAAGGTTTCTGGGGCCAACGTCCTGACTTTC,CASSPKVSGANVLTF